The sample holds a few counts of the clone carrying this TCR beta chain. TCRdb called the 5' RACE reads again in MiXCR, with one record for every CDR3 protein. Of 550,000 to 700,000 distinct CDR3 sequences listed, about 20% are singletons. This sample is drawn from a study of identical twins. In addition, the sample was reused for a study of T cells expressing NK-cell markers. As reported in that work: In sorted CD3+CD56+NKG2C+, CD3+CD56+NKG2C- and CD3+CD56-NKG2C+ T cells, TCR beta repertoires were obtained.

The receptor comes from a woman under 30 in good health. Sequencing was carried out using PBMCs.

The CDR3 bases are TGTGCCATCAGGGACTATAGCGGGAGGCAAGAGACCCAGTACTTC. Translating gives CAIRDYSGRQETQYF. The rearrangement uses TRBV15 and TRBJ2-5; 10 bases are a match to TRBD2. V lost 10 bases and J lost 2; bases outside the gene matches: 10. Per germline, CDR1 LNHNV and CDR2 YYDKDF (reference sequence). CDR3 length: 15 amino acids.